This T cell receptor (beta chain) was retrieved from a study of CD8+ T cells in alopecia areata (dated by TCRdb to the late 2010s). For the wider study: Treated patients were enrolled in an open-label pilot trial of oral tofacitinib, 5 to 10 mg twice daily, for moderate-to-severe alopecia areata. For the treated patients, the SALT score, which quantifies what percentage of scalp surface area is affected, served as the measure of disease severity. Tofacitinib-treated patients had biopsies at baseline and at 4 and 24 weeks of treatment, with a later scalp biopsy in several patients. Patients received tofacitinib for 6 to 18 months and were then followed off drug for 6 months to check for delayed response and recurrence. Amplification of TCRbeta CDR3 regions was done by immunoSEQ multiplex PCR using 35 Vbeta forward primers and 13 Jbeta reverse primers. On the human side, TCRbeta sequencing was run on scalp tissue and on sorted CD4+ and CD8+ peripheral blood T cells from healthy controls and from alopecia areata patients with either patchy or totalis/universalis disease. Scalp clonality was compared across normal scalp (n=4), patchy alopecia areata scalp (n=8), and alopecia totalis/universalis scalp (n=8). RNA came from the PAXgene miRNA kit for fixed scalp, the miRNeasy kit for PBMCs, and the RNeasy kit for mouse skin. To study T cell clonal expansion in alopecia areata, the researchers applied high-throughput TCRbeta sequencing to both the C3H/HeJ mouse model and human patients.

Library generation was performed with the immunoSEQ multiplex PCR assay. RNA was extracted from all samples and reverse transcribed into cDNA, which served as template for TCR sequencing. SuperScript III was used for first-strand cDNA synthesis, primed with a 2:1 mix of oligo-dT and random hexamers. A synthetic immune receptor repertoire was used to gauge amplification bias, and whatever bias remained was removed computationally. On the authors' methods: Raw reads were preprocessed to remove errors, and CDR3 was defined by IMGT conventions from the conserved cysteine to phenylalanine. Clonality was computed as 1 minus the Shannon entropy, with the entropy normalized by log2 of the number of productive unique TCRs. CD4 or CD8 identity of scalp clones was inferred by cross-referencing scalp TCRbeta sequences with sorted blood CD4 and CD8 repertoires. In its TCRdb copy, this immuneACCESS table keeps in-frame sequences only and misses some clones. Where compared with another copy, unresolved V genes explain less than half of these, and the others have no known cause. V and J calls and clone size are as listed in that table; D and trimming were resolved from the DNA. The sample data list roughly 40,000 clones, and around three fifths of these were observed just once. Over 20% of the sample is in the top ten clones.

General conclusions and limits of the study: Unlike mouse skin, which is dominated by gammadelta T cells, normal human skin has resident alphabeta T cells that are also sequenced, and this complicates analysis of the scalp TCR repertoire. During tofacitinib treatment, many expanded lesional clones remained in scalp and blood, and this persistence may partly explain relapse after treatment is stopped. Compared with normal scalp, lesional scalp, particularly in alopecia totalis/universalis, had higher clonality and more expanded CD8+ clones, which suggests antigenic drive. Shared TCR sequences between patients were less evident than in mice, which may be partly attributable to HLA diversity in the patient population. Tofacitinib significantly decreased scalp clonality and the number of expanded CD8+ clones among the top 100 scalp clones. Because the treated cohort was small and included a single nonresponder, larger studies are needed to assess links between baseline CD8+ expansion and response.

With regard to this clone: Its antigen remains unidentified. Base quality data are lacking; no much larger clone is found one base away.

The time point label here, explained by the study, means: around 4 weeks on oral tofacitinib. In light of the paper, this sample's treatment or condition label describes: oral pan-JAK inhibitor, 5-10 mg twice daily. Lesional scalp punch biopsies and peripheral blood were obtained from alopecia areata patients. PBMCs were isolated by density centrifugation and stained for CD3, CD4 and CD8, after which CD4+ and CD8+ T cells were sorted on a FACSAria. The starting material was CD8+ T cells sorted from blood, obtained at week 4, from a patient treated with tofacitinib. The receptor's source is a human donor with alopecia areata.

The DNA sequence is TGTGCCAGCGCTCACGACTATGGCTACACCTTC. Translated, this is CASAHDYGYTF. Rearrangement joined TRBV2 to TRBJ1-2; the D gene remains uncertain. From the cysteine up to the phenylalanine, the CDR3 has a length of 11 residues. Kept here is only the CDR3 DNA, which spans 33 bases and is read in frame from base 1. The V end loses 8 bases and the J end loses 3 bases, and a stretch of 7 bases separates them. CDR1 and CDR2 are read off the germline V gene as SNHLY and FYNNEI.